Presented here are 9 T cell receptor beta chains from one specimen sequenced in a study of blood T cell repertoires in COVID-19. Sequenced by immunoSEQ multiplex PCR; TCRdb stores in-frame clones only, minus some. Of 220,000 or so clones in the sample, nearly 90% were seen once. Input material: PBMCs or T cells enriched from blood (not recorded which). Receptors originate from a man under 40 who had been exposed to COVID-19.

This clone has more than one count but fewer than ten. The chain couples TRBV12-3 or TRBV12-4 to TRBJ2-7; unclear D gene. The CDR3 sequence is 13 residues long. V was clipped by 6 bases and J by 7 bases, with 16 bases between them. CDR3 loop: CASRGILVGEQYF. CDR3 nucleotide sequence: TGTGCCAGCAGGGGCATCCTGGTCGGAGAGCAGTACTTC.

This chain joins TRBV29-1 and TRBJ2-2, with TRBD2 identical over 14 bases. This CDR3 region has 21 residues. V gave up 3 bases and J gave up 0 bases; unmatched junction bases: 15. Per the germline V gene, CDR1 is SQVTM and CDR2 is ANQGSEA. CDR3 bases: TGCAGCGTTGACGGTAGGACTAGCGGGGGGACGAGAGACGCGAACACCGGGGAGCTGTTTTTT. Encoded protein: CSVDGRTSGGTRDANTGELFF.

J is TRBJ2-3 and V is TRBV4-1; 9 positions agree with TRBD2. CDR3 length: 15 amino acids. Trimming removed 4 bases from V and 3 bases from J; junction bases left unmatched: 5. Germline V gene data show CDR1 as MGHRA and CDR2 as YSYEKL. CDR3 DNA sequence: TGCGCCAGCAGCCGGGGACTAGCCGGGACAGATACGCAGTATTTT. Amino acid sequence: CASSRGLAGTDTQYF.

A single count supports this clone. The V call is TRBV15, the J call TRBJ1-2, with D maybe TRBD1 (6 bases). Germline CDR1 reads LNHNV; CDR2 reads YYDKDF (reference sequence). This CDR3 region has 15 residues. Trimming left V 7 bases short and J 2 bases short, with 17 bases between. Here the CDR3 reads CATTPNPDRNYGYTF. DNA for the CDR3: TGTGCCACCACCCCGAACCCGGACAGAAACTATGGCTACACCTTC. Combining the CDR3 with reference TRBV15 and TRBJ1-2 gives the whole variable domain DAMVIQNPRYQVTQFGKPVTLSCSQTLNHNVMYWYQQKSSQAPKLLFHYYDKDFNNEADTPDNFQSRRPNTSFCFLDIRSPGLGDTAMYLCATTPNPDRNYGYTFGSGTRLTVV.

V usage is TRBV7-3 and J usage is TRBJ2-2; a possible D gene is TRBD1 (5 bases). The V gene lost 6 bases and the J gene lost 2 bases, with 10 bases spanning the gap. Looked up from germline, CDR1 is SGHTA and CDR2 is FQGTGA. The CDR3 totals 14 residues. The CDR3: CASRQQGNTGELFF. The CDR3, as DNA: TGTGCCAGCAGACAGCAGGGTAACACCGGGGAGCTGTTTTTT. Using reference TRBV7-3 and TRBJ2-2 for the parts outside the CDR3, the full variable domain is GAGVSQTPSNKVTEKGKYVELRCDPISGHTALYWYRQSLGQGPEFLIYFQGTGAADDSGLPNDRFFAVRPEGSVSTLKIQRTERGDSAVYLCASRQQGNTGELFFGEGSRLTVL.

This chain links TRBV6-2 or TRBV6-3 with TRBJ1-2; weak D call: TRBD1 (5 bases). Trimming stripped 2 bases from V and 6 bases from J, with 7 bases between. CDR3 size: 12 residues. Germline V lookup: CDR1 MNHEY, CDR2 SVGEGT. CDR3 DNA: TGTGCCAGCAGTTACGTACAGGATGGCTACACCTTC. This translates into CASSYVQDGYTF.

The rearrangement joins TRBV4-2 to TRBJ1-1, with no clear D. The CDR3 length is 16 residues. The germline V and J ends were trimmed by 5 bases and 1 base, with 17 bases remaining between them. Germline assignment: CDR1 LGHNA and CDR2 YNFKEQ. CDR3 loop: CASSYPVYRSNTEAFF. The CDR3, as DNA: TGTGCCAGCAGCTATCCGGTCTACAGATCGAACACTGAAGCTTTCTTT.

The chain employs TRBV3-1 (or the pseudogene TRBV3-2) and TRBJ1-3, with a weak D call TRBD1 (6 bases). Trimming cost V 5 bases and J 4 bases, with 9 bases left between them. CDR3 length: 13 residues. Germline loops: CDR1 LGHDT, CDR2 YNNKEL (reference sequence). DNA of the CDR3: TGTGCCAGCAGCGCAGGACAGGGAAACACCATATATTTT. This encodes CASSAGQGNTIYF.

The V gene is TRBV9, the J gene TRBJ2-5; 11 bases match TRBD2. The CDR3 is 15 amino acids. V shed 2 bases, J shed 5 bases, and the junction held 5 bases outside the gene matches. Germline-derived CDR1 and CDR2 are SGDLS and YYNGEE. CDR3 sequence reads: CASSVTSGVPETQYF. The CDR3 DNA reads TGTGCCAGCAGCGTGACTAGCGGGGTGCCGGAGACCCAGTACTTC.